Listed below are T cell receptor beta chains from one sample, sequenced in a study of human T cells and chemical hapten exposure. TCRdb fed the RACE reads into MiXCR, producing one record per CDR3 protein. The table includes about 80,000 distinct CDR3 sequences, around 15% detected once. The specimen comprised whole blood, sampled in connection with sensitization to the hapten diphenylcyclopropenone (DPC). Every receptor here comes from a woman aged 50 to 65 with alopecia areata. Some clones in this sample may be carry-over from other donors' samples. CDR3s include the opening cysteine and the closing phenylalanine or tryptophan. Each record gives: clone size, V gene, D gene, J gene, CDR3 protein, CDR3 DNA. The D gene is left open where the match is weak. Size tells how often a clone was seen (once, few, many) or the class of an expanded clone, and some rows leave it out.

abundance: -
v_gene: TRBV5-6
d_gene: -
j_gene: TRBJ2-6
CDR3aa: CASSFFGANVLTF
CDR3nt: TGTGCCAGCAGCTTCTTTGGGGCCAACGTCCTGACTTTC

abundance: -
v_gene: TRBV5-1
d_gene: TRBD1
j_gene: TRBJ2-7
CDR3aa: CASSLAGGTGDEQYF
CDR3nt: TGCGCCAGCAGCTTGGCGGGCGGGACAGGGGACGAGCAGTACTTC

abundance: few
v_gene: TRBV7-9
d_gene: -
j_gene: TRBJ2-7
CDR3aa: CASSLVAPPYEQYF
CDR3nt: TGTGCCAGCAGCTTAGTAGCTCCCCCCTACGAGCAGTACTTC

abundance: -
v_gene: TRBV20-1
d_gene: -
j_gene: TRBJ1-4
CDR3aa: CSATDRRDEKLFF
CDR3nt: TGCAGTGCTACTGACCGGAGGGACGAAAAACTGTTTTTT

abundance: many
v_gene: TRBV12-3/TRBV12-4
d_gene: -
j_gene: TRBJ1-4
CDR3aa: CASSLGEKLFF
CDR3nt: TGTGCCAGCAGTTTAGGAGAAAAACTGTTTTTT

abundance: few
v_gene: TRBV7-2
d_gene: -
j_gene: TRBJ2-7
CDR3aa: CASSLEGLYEQYF
CDR3nt: TGTGCCAGCAGCTTAGAGGGACTCTACGAGCAGTACTTC

abundance: -
v_gene: TRBV6-1
d_gene: -
j_gene: TRBJ1-5
CDR3aa: CASNYGNQPQHF
CDR3nt: TGTGCCAGCAATTACGGGAATCAGCCCCAGCATTTT

abundance: -
v_gene: TRBV7-7
d_gene: -
j_gene: TRBJ1-4
CDR3aa: CASSPSPGAFGEKLFF
CDR3nt: TGTGCCAGCAGCCCCTCCCCCGGGGCGTTCGGTGAAAAACTGTTTTTT

abundance: few
v_gene: TRBV15
d_gene: -
j_gene: TRBJ2-1
CDR3aa: CATSRDRGSRSYNEQFF
CDR3nt: TGTGCCACCAGCAGAGACCGGGGGAGCCGCTCCTACAATGAGCAGTTCTTC

abundance: many
v_gene: TRBV18
d_gene: -
j_gene: TRBJ2-5
CDR3aa: CASSPQETQYF
CDR3nt: TGTGCCAGCAGCCCACAAGAGACCCAGTACTTC

abundance: -
v_gene: TRBV11-2
d_gene: -
j_gene: TRBJ1-1
CDR3aa: CASSLDRRGTEAFF
CDR3nt: TGTGCCAGCAGCTTAGACAGGAGGGGGACTGAAGCTTTCTTT

abundance: few
v_gene: TRBV5-6
d_gene: -
j_gene: TRBJ1-5
CDR3aa: CASSFASNQPQHF
CDR3nt: TGTGCCAGCAGCTTTGCGAGCAATCAGCCCCAGCATTTT

abundance: many
v_gene: TRBV20-1
d_gene: -
j_gene: TRBJ1-5
CDR3aa: CSARRGVGNQPQHF
CDR3nt: TGCAGTGCTAGACGGGGGGTTGGCAATCAGCCCCAGCATTTT

abundance: few
v_gene: TRBV28
d_gene: -
j_gene: TRBJ1-3
CDR3aa: CASTARNTIYF
CDR3nt: TGTGCCAGCACAGCTCGAAACACCATATATTTT

abundance: -
v_gene: TRBV7-8
d_gene: TRBD1
j_gene: TRBJ1-1
CDR3aa: CASSLAPQGPPKNTEAFF
CDR3nt: TGTGCCAGCAGCTTAGCGCCACAGGGGCCGCCTAAGAACACTGAAGCTTTCTTT